Below, 8 T cell receptor beta chains from the same sample are listed, as sequenced in a study of OX40 agonist ivuxolimab in advanced cancers. Method: immunoSEQ multiplex PCR; TCRdb's copy keeps in-frame clones and lacks some. The table includes some 70,000 clones, approximately 90% detected once. Specimen: CD4+ or CD8+ T cells sorted from blood, collected in a trial of the OX40 agonist ivuxolimab. The origin of the receptors is an adult with an advanced solid tumor such as melanoma, head and neck, liver or kidney cancer.

The V and J genes are TRBV5-1 and TRBJ1-1, with D unresolved. The V end lost 4 bases, the J end lost 0 bases, and 7 bases lay between the germline ends. CDR3 length: 13 amino acids. Germline V lookup: CDR1 SGHRS, CDR2 YFSETQ. CDR3: CASSEGMNTEAFF. The CDR3 nucleotides are TGCGCCAGCAGCGAAGGGATGAACACTGAAGCTTTCTTT.

This chain connects TRBV2 to TRBJ1-1; 9 nucleotides align to TRBD1. There are 15 residues in the CDR3. In germline, CDR1 is SNHLY, CDR2 FYNNEI. The junction had 8 bases not matched to a gene; V was cut back by 2 bases and J by 7 bases. CDR3: CASSESQGTGSEAFF. The CDR3 bases are TGTGCCAGCAGTGAATCTCAAGGGACAGGGAGTGAAGCTTTCTTT.

The chain joins TRBV5-3 to TRBJ1-4; D is ambiguous. TRBV5-3 is annotated as an ORF whose role is uncertain. The CDR3 loop spans 14 amino acids. Trimming pared 2 bases from V and 6 bases from J, leaving 11 bases between. CDR3 bases: TGTGCCAGAAGCTTCGCGAGGGAGGATGAAAAACTGTTTTTT. It encodes CARSFAREDEKLFF.

This clone was counted once. Here the CDR3 DNA reads TGTGCCAGCAGCTTGTTTTTCCAGATCGCCGCCAATTCACCCCTCCACTTT. It yields the protein CASSLFFQIAANSPLHF. The chain combines TRBV5-6 with TRBJ1-6; no clear D. Trimming shortened V by 1 base and J by 7 bases, and 18 bases separated the two germline ends. Germline loops: CDR1 SGHDT, CDR2 YYEEEE. The CDR3 consists of 17 residues.

This clone came up a few times. CDR3 sequence reads: CSASTGEGTEAFF. The CDR3 nucleotides are TGCAGCGCTTCGACAGGGGAGGGCACTGAAGCTTTCTTT. The J gene is TRBJ1-1, the V gene TRBV29-1; 8 nucleotides line up with TRBD1. Germline V gives CDR1 SQVTM, CDR2 ANQGSEA. With 7 bases clipped from V and 4 bases from J, the junction kept 8 bases outside the gene matches. The CDR3 consists of 13 residues.

The genes are TRBV2 and TRBJ1-1; no definite D call. The CDR3 extends over 13 amino acids. Deletions cut 2 bases from V and 1 base from J, with 5 bases between. Germline values: CDR1 SNHLY, CDR2 FYNNEI. CDR3 loop: CASSEQPNTEAFF. CDR3 DNA sequence: TGTGCCAGCAGTGAACAACCGAACACTGAAGCTTTCTTT.

In this sample, this clone turned up once. The rearrangement joins TRBV20-1 to TRBJ2-7; D is uncertain. This CDR3 contains 11 residues. The germline CDR1 and CDR2 sequences are DFQATT and SNEGSKA (reference sequence). With 6 bases removed from V and 5 bases from J, the gap between germline ends came to 11 bases. In DNA form, the CDR3 reads TGCAGTGCCACAACGATAGACGAGCAGTACTTC. Protein sequence: CSATTIDEQYF.

The chain combines TRBV5-1 with TRBJ1-1; TRBD1 is a possible D gene (6 bases). Germline V gives CDR1 SGHRS, CDR2 YFSETQ. V was clipped by 6 bases and J by 3 bases, with 15 bases between them. This CDR3 has 14 residues. CDR3: CASISGRGDTEAFF. The DNA for the CDR3 is TGCGCCAGCATCTCGGGTAGGGGGGACACTGAAGCTTTCTTT.